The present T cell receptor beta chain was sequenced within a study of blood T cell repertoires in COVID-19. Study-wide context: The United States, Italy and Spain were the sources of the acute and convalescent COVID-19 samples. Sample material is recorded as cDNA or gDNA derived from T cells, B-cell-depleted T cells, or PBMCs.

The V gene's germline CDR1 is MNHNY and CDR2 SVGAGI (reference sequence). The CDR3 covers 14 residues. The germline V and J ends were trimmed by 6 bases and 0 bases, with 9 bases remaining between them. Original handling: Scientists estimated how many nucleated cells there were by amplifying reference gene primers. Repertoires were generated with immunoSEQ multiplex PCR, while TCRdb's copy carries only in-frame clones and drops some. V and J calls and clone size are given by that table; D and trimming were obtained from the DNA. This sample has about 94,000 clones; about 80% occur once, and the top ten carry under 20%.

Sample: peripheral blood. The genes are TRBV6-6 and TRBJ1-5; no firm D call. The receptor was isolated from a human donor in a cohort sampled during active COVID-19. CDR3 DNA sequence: TGTGCCAGCAGACGGGAGTATAGCAATCAGCCCCAGCATTTT. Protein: CASRREYSNQPQHF.